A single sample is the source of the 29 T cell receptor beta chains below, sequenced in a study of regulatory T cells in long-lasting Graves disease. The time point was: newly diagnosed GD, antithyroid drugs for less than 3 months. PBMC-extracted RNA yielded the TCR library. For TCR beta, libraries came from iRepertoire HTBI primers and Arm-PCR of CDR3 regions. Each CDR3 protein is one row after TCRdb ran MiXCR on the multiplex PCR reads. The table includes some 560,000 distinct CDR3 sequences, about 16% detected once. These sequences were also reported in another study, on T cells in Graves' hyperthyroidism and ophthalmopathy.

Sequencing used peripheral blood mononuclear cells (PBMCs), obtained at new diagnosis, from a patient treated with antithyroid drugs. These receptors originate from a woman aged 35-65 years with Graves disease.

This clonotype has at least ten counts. Here the CDR3 DNA reads TGTGCCAGCAGCCCTGATTGGGGCTACGAGCAGTACTTC. This encodes CASSPDWGYEQYF. The chain carries TRBV9 and TRBJ2-7; D remains ambiguous. The CDR3 consists of 13 residues. The V end lost 4 bases, the J end lost 3 bases, and 11 bases lay between the germline ends. Looked up from germline, CDR1 is SGDLS and CDR2 is YYNGEE.

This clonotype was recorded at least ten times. The CDR3 bases are TGTGCCAGCAGACTAGCGGGAGGCCCGAACACCGGGGAGCTGTTTTTT. Translating gives CASRLAGGPNTGELFF. The chain couples TRBV12-3 or TRBV12-4 to TRBJ2-2; 12 nucleotides line up with TRBD2. V lost 6 bases to trimming and J lost 0 bases; unmatched junction nucleotides: 2. This CDR3 comprises 16 residues.

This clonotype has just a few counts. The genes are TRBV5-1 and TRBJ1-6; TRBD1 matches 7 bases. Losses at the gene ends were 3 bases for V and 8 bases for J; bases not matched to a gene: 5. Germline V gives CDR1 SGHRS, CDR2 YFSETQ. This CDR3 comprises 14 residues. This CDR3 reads CASSSGGPDSPLHF. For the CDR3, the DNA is TGCGCCAGCAGCTCAGGGGGTCCAGATTCACCCCTCCACTTT.

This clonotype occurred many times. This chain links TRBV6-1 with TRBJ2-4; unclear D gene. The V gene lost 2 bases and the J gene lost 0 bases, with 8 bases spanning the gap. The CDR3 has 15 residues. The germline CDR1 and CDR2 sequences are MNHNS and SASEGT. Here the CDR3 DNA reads TGTGCCAGCAGTGAATCGACCTTAGCCAAAAACATTCAGTACTTC. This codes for CASSESTLAKNIQYF.

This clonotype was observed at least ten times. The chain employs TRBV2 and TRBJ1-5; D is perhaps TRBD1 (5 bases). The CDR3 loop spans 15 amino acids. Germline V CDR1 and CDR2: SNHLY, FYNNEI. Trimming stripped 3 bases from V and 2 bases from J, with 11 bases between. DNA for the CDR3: TGTGCCAGCAGTGACGAAGGGGTGCGCAATCAGCCCCAGCATTTT. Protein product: CASSDEGVRNQPQHF.

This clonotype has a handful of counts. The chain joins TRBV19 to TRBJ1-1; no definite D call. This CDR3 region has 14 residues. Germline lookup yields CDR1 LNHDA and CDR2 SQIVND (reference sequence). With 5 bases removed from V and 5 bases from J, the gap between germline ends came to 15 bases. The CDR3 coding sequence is TGTGCCAGTAGTGTGAGACTGCTGTTGACTGAAGCTTTCTTT. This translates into CASSVRLLLTEAFF.

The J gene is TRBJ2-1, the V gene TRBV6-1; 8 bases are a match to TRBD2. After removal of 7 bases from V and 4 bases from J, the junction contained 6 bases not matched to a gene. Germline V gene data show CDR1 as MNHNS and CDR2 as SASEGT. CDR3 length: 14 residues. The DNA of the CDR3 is TGTGCCAGCACCTCCGGGGGGGGGTACAATGAGCAGTTCTTC. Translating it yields CASTSGGGYNEQFF.

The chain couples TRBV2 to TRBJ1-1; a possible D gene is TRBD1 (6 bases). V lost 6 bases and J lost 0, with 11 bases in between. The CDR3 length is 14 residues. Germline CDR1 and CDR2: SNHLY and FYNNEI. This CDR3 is CASRNTGMNTEAFF. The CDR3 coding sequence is TGTGCCAGCAGGAACACAGGGATGAACACTGAAGCTTTCTTT.

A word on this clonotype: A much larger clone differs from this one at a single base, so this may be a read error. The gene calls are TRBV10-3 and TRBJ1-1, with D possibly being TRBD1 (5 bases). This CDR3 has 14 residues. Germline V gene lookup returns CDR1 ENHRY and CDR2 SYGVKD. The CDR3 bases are TGTGCCACCAGTGAGGGTCCCAGAGGGGCTGAAGCTTTCTTT. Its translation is CATSEGPRGAEAFF.

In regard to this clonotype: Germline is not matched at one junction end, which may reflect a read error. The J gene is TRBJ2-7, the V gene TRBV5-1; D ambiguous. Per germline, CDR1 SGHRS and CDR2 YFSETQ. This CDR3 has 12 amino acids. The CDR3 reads CASSLVAGEEYF. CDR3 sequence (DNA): TGCGCCAGCAGCTTGGTGGCAGGCGAGGAGTACTTC.

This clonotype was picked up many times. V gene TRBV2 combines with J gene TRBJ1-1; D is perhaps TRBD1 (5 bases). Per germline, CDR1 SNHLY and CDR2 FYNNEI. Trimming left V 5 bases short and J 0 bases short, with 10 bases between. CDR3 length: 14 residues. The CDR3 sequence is CASSRQIMNTEAFF. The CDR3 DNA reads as TGTGCCAGCAGTAGACAGATCATGAACACTGAAGCTTTCTTT.

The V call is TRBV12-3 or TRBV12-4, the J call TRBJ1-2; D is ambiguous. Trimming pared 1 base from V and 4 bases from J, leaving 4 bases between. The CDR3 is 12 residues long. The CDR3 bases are TGTGCCAGCAGTTTAGGACCCTATGGCTACACCTTC. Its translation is CASSLGPYGYTF.

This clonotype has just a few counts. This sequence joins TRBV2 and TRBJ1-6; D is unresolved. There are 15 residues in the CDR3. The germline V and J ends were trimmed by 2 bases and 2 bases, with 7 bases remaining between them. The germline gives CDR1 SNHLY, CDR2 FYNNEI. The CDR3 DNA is TGTGCCAGCAGTGAAAGGATAGCCTATAATTCACCCCTCCACTTT. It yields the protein CASSERIAYNSPLHF.

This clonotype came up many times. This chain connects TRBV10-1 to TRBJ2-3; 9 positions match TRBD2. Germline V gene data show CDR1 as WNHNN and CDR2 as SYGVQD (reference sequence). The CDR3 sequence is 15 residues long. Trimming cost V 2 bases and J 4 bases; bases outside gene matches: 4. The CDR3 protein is CASSERPSGADTQYF. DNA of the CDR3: TGCGCCAGCAGTGAGCGACCTAGCGGGGCAGATACGCAGTATTTT.

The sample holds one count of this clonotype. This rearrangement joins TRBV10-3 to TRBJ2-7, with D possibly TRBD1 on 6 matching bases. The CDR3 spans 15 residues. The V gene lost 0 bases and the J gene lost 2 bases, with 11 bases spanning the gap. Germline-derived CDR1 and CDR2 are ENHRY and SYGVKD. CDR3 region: CAISESADRTYEQYF. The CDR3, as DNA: TGTGCCATCAGTGAGTCGGCGGACAGAACCTACGAGCAGTACTTC.

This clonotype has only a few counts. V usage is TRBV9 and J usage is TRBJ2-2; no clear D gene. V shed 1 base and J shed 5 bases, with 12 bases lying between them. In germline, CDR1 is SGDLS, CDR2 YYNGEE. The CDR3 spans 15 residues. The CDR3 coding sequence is TGTGCCAGCAGCGTATATTCTGGGGAAACCGGGGAGCTGTTTTTT. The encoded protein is CASSVYSGETGELFF.

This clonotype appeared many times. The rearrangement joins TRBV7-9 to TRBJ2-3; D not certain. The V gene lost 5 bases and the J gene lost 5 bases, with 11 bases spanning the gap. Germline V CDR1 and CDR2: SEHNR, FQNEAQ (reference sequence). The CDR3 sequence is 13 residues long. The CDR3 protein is CASSEIGRDTQYF. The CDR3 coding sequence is TGTGCCAGCAGCGAGATCGGGCGAGATACGCAGTATTTT.

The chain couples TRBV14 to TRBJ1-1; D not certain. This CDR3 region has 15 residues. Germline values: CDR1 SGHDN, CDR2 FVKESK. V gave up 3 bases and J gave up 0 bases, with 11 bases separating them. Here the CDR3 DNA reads TGTGCCAGCAGCCAGATTCCCCTAATGAACACTGAAGCTTTCTTT. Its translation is CASSQIPLMNTEAFF. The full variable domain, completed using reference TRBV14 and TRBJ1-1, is EAGVTQFPSHSVIEKGQTVTLRCDPISGHDNLYWYRRVMGKEIKFLLHFVKESKQDESGMPNNRFLAERTGGTYSTLKVQPAELEDSGVYFCASSQIPLMNTEAFFGQGTRLTVV.

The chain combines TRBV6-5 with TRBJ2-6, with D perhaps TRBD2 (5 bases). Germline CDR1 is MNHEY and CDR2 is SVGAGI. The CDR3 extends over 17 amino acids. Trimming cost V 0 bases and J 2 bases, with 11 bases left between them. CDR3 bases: TGTGCCAGCAGTTACTCCGACTGGCGGGCTGGGGCCAACGTCCTGACTTTC. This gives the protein CASSYSDWRAGANVLTF.

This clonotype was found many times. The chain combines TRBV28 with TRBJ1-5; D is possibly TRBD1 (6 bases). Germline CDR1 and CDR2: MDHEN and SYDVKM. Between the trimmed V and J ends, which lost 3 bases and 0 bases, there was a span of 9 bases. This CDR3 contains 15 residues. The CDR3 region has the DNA TGTGCCAGCAGTTTGATACAGGGTAGCAATCAGCCCCAGCATTTT. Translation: CASSLIQGSNQPQHF.

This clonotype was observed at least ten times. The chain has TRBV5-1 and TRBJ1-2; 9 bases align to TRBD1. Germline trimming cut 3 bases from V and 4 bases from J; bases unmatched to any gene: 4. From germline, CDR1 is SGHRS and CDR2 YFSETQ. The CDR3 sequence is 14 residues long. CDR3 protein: CASSSGQGIYGYTF. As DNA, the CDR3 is TGCGCCAGCAGCTCGGGACAGGGCATCTATGGCTACACCTTC. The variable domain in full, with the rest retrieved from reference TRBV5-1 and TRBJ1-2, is KAGVTQTPRYLIKTRGQQVTLSCSPISGHRSVSWYQQTPGQGLQFLFEYFSETQRNKGNFPGRFSGRQFSNSRSEMNVSTLELGDSALYLCASSSGQGIYGYTFGSGTRLTVV.

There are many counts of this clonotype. The CDR3 protein is CSARVPKAGGRTDTQYF. For the CDR3, the DNA is TGCAGTGCTAGAGTGCCCAAAGCGGGGGGGCGCACAGATACGCAGTATTTT. The chain has TRBV20-1 and TRBJ2-3, with 10 bases lining up with TRBD2. This CDR3 has 17 residues. The ends lost 1 base at V and 1 base at J; junction bases unmatched: 8. The germline V gene encodes CDR1 DFQATT and CDR2 SNEGSKA (reference sequence).

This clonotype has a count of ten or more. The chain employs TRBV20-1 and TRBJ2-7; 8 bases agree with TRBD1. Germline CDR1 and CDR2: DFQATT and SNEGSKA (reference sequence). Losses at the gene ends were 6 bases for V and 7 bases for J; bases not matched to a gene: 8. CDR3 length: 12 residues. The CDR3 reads CSAHDRGFEQYF. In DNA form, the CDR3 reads TGCAGTGCCCACGACAGGGGATTTGAGCAGTACTTC.

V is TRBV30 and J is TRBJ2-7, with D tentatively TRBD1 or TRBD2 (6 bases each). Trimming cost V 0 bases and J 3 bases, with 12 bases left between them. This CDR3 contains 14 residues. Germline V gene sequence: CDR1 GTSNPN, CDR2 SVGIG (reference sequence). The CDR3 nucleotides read TGTGCCTGGAGTGTACGGAGGGGGATCTACGAGCAGTACTTC. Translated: CAWSVRRGIYEQYF.

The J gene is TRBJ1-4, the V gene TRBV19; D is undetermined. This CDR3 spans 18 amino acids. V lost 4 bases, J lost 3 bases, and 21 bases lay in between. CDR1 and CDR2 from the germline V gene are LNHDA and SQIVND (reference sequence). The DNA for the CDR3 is TGTGCCAGTAGTACCTGGACCGAGGACGTTGAGGCTAATGAAAAACTGTTTTTT. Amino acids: CASSTWTEDVEANEKLFF.

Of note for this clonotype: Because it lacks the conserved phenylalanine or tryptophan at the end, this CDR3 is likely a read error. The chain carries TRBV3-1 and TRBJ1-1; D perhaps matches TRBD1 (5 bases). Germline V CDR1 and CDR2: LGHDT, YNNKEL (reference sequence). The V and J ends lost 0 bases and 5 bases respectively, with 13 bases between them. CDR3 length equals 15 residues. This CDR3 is CASSQEGIGGTEAFS. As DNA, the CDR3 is TGTGCCAGCAGCCAAGAAGGCATCGGGGGGACTGAAGCTTTCTCT.

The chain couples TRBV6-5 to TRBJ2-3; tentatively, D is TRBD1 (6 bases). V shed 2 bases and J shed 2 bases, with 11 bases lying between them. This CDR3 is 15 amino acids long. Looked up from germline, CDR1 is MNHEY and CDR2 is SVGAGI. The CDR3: CASSYGGQNTDTQYF. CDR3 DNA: TGTGCCAGCAGTTACGGTGGACAGAACACAGATACGCAGTATTTT.

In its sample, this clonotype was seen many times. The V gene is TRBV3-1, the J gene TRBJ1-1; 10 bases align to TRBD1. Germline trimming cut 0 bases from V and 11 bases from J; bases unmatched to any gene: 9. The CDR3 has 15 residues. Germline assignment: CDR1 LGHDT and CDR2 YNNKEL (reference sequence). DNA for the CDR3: TGTGCCAGCAGCCAAGAATGGAGGACAGGGGGTCTGGCTTTCTTT. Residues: CASSQEWRTGGLAFF. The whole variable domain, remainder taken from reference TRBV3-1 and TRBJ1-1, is DTAVSQTPKYLVTQMGNDKSIKCEQNLGHDTMYWYKQDSKKFLKIMFSYNNKELIINETVPNRFSPKSPDKAHLNLHINSLELGDSAVYFCASSQEWRTGGLAFFGQGTRLTVV.

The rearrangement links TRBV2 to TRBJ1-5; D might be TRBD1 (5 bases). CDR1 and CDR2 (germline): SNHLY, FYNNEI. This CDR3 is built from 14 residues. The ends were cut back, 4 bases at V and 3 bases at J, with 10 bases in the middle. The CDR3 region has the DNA TGTGCCAGCAGTGGTCGGGGCCCCAATCAGCCCCAGCATTTT. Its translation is CASSGRGPNQPQHF.